This is a list of T cell receptor beta chains from one sample in a study of blood T cell repertoires in COVID-19. Produced via immunoSEQ multiplex PCR; TCRdb's table is partial and in-frame only. The sample consists of 130,000 or so clones, approximately 87% of them appearing once. The source material was peripheral blood. The receptors were sampled from a man aged 60-69 years with acute or convalescent COVID-19. Each CDR3 is given with its conserved first and last residue. D genes are given only for firm matches. Clone size is shown for a subset of rows, as once, few, many or a class of expanded clone.

>.|TRBJ2-7|.|TRBV5-1
CASSLTRLSSYEQYF
TGCGCCAGCAGCTTGACTCGCTTAAGCTCCTACGAGCAGTACTTC
>.|TRBJ2-1|.|TRBV18
CASSSSSYNEQFF
TGTGCCAGCTCATCGAGCTCCTACAATGAGCAGTTCTTC
>.|TRBJ1-2|TRBD1|TRBV15
CATSRRPGTGNYGYTF
TGTGCCACCAGCAGACGTCCCGGGACAGGGAACTATGGCTACACCTTC
>once|TRBJ1-2|.|TRBV7-2
CASSLGTANYGYTF
TGTGCCAGCAGCTTAGGGACAGCAAACTATGGCTACACCTTC
>.|TRBJ2-2|.|TRBV10-3
CAISALGELFF
TGTGCCATCAGTGCCCTCGGGGAGCTGTTTTTT
>.|TRBJ2-7|TRBD2|TRBV5-5
CASSLLTSGRLYEQYF
TGTGCCAGCAGCTTGCTCACTAGCGGGAGACTCTACGAGCAGTACTTC
>.|TRBJ1-1|TRBD1|TRBV4-3
CASSQGTGGADTEAFF
TGCGCCAGCAGCCAAGGGACAGGGGGCGCAGACACTGAAGCTTTCTTT
>.|TRBJ2-3|TRBD2|TRBV29-1
CSPGGRVGTDTQYF
TGCAGCCCTGGGGGGAGGGTGGGAACAGATACGCAGTATTTT
>.|TRBJ1-1|.|TRBV7-9
CASSLGRQSTEAFF
TGTGCCAGCAGCTTAGGTAGACAGAGCACTGAAGCTTTCTTT
>.|TRBJ2-1|TRBD2|TRBV6-5
CATRRVIAGDNEQFF
TGTGCCACCCGCCGGGTGATAGCGGGCGACAATGAGCAGTTCTTC
>.|TRBJ2-1|.|TRBV19
CASSSNYNEQFF
TGTGCCAGTAGTTCAAATTACAATGAGCAGTTCTTC
>.|TRBJ2-2|.|TRBV18
CASSPPNWAITGELFF
TGTGCCAGCTCACCACCGAATTGGGCCATCACCGGGGAGCTGTTTTTT
>.|TRBJ1-4|.|TRBV10-1
CASSECKWSEKLFF
TGCGCCAGCAGTGAGTGTAAGTGGAGTGAAAAACTGTTTTTT
>.|TRBJ1-1|TRBD1|TRBV2
CASSGEGQGIYTEAFF
TGTGCCAGCAGTGGTGAGGGACAGGGGATTTACACTGAAGCTTTCTTT
>.|TRBJ2-3|TRBD2|TRBV6-2/TRBV6-3
CASSYSPSGPTDTQYF
TGTGCCAGCAGTTACTCCCCTAGCGGGCCCACAGATACGCAGTATTTT
>.|TRBJ1-2|TRBD1|TRBV7-9
CAITGALYGYTF
TGTGCCATTACAGGGGCACTTTATGGCTACACCTTC
>.|TRBJ2-3|TRBD1|TRBV28
CASSLSLGQPGDTQYF
TGTGCCAGCAGTTTAAGTCTGGGACAGCCGGGGGATACGCAGTATTTT
>.|TRBJ1-1|TRBD1|TRBV18
CASQGQQNTEAFF
TGTGCCAGCCAGGGACAGCAGAACACTGAAGCTTTCTTT
>few|TRBJ2-1|TRBD2|TRBV9
CASSVDASGIYNEQFF
TGTGCCAGCAGCGTAGATGCTAGCGGAATTTACAATGAGCAGTTCTTC
>.|TRBJ2-2|TRBD1|TRBV24-1
CATSDWGTGVTGELFF
TGTGCCACCAGTGATTGGGGGACAGGGGTCACCGGGGAGCTGTTTTTT
>.|TRBJ1-4|.|TRBV28
CASSLGGATNEKLFF
TGTGCCAGCAGTTTAGGAGGTGCAACTAATGAAAAACTGTTTTTT
>.|TRBJ1-3|.|TRBV9
CASSSQGSGNTIYF
TGTGCCAGCAGCTCCCAGGGGTCTGGAAACACCATATATTTT
>.|TRBJ2-2|.|TRBV5-1
CASSFSGANTGELFF
TGCGCCAGCAGCTTTTCCGGGGCGAACACCGGGGAGCTGTTTTTT
>.|TRBJ2-7|.|TRBV27
CASSQLEGSEQYF
TGTGCCAGCAGTCAGTTGGAGGGCTCCGAGCAGTACTTC
>.|TRBJ2-7|TRBD1|TRBV5-6
CASSPGTASSYEQYF
TGTGCCAGCAGCCCCGGGACAGCGAGCTCCTACGAGCAGTACTTC
>.|TRBJ2-1|.|TRBV21-1
CASSKRWQGRYNEQFF
TGTGCCAGCAGCAAAAGATGGCAGGGTAGGTACAATGAGCAGTTCTTC
>.|TRBJ1-1|.|TRBV6-5
CASSRSNTEAFF
TGTGCCAGCAGTCGGTCCAACACTGAAGCTTTCTTT
>few|TRBJ2-7|TRBD1|TRBV7-8
CASSPGTDREQYF
TGTGCCAGCAGCCCAGGGACAGATCGCGAGCAGTACTTC
>.|TRBJ2-5|.|TRBV6-1
CASSDGPGSRETQYF
TGTGCCAGCAGTGACGGGCCGGGAAGCCGAGAGACCCAGTACTTC